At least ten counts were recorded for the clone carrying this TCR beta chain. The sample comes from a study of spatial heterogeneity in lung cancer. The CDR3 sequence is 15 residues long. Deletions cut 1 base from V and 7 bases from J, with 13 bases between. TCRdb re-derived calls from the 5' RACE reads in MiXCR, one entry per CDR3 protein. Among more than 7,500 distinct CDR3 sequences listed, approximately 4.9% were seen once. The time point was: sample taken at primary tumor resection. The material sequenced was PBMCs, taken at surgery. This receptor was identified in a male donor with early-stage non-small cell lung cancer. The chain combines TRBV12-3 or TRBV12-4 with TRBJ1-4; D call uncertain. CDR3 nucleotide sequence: TGTGCCAGCAGTTTAGTTGTCCAATTGGGTGAAAAACTGTTTTTT. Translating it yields CASSLVVQLGEKLFF.